Here is one T cell receptor (beta chain) with its context. These data are taken from a study of blood T cell repertoires in COVID-19. Study-wide context: Sites in the United States, Italy and Spain provided acute and convalescent COVID-19 samples. From T cells, B-cell-depleted T cells, or PBMCs came the material, which was cDNA or gDNA.

Original data processing: From reference gene primer amplification, estimates of nucleated cell counts were derived. Profiling relied on immunoSEQ multiplex PCR, and the TCRdb table lists in-frame clones only, not all of them. V, J and clone size are those of that table, while D and trimming were read from the DNA. This table has a few hundred thousand clones, more than 70% appearing once. V was pared by 5 bases and J by 4 bases, with 6 bases of the junction left unmatched. The CDR3 is 14 amino acids. CDR1 SGHTA and CDR2 FQGNSA come from the germline V gene. The chain has TRBV7-2 and TRBJ2-3; TRBD1 matches 7 bases. Material: peripheral blood. The clonotype originates from a human donor in a cohort sampled during active COVID-19. CDR3 sequence reads: CASSPRQGADTQYF. The CDR3 nucleotides are TGTGCCAGCAGCCCAAGGCAGGGGGCAGATACGCAGTATTTT.